One T cell receptor (beta chain) is described in this entry. In the source study's methods: Estimation of nucleated cell counts was performed using reference gene primer amplification. The repertoire was sequenced with immunoSEQ multiplex PCR; TCRdb's copy has only in-frame clones and lacks some. The D gene and trimming were derived from the DNA, and the V and J assignments and clone size from that table. Of about 130,000 clones listed, roughly three quarters are singletons. The sample is drawn from a study of blood T cell repertoires in COVID-19. Study details: There were acute and convalescent COVID-19 samples, and they came from the United States, Italy and Spain. The analysed material was cDNA or gDNA that came from T cells, B-cell-depleted T cells, or PBMCs.

The CDR3 has 14 residues. Deletions cut 4 bases from V and 1 base from J, with 10 bases between. Germline assignment: CDR1 LNHDA and CDR2 SQIVND (reference sequence). V is TRBV19 and J is TRBJ2-5, with D possibly being TRBD1 (6 bases). The sequence was obtained from a woman aged 70-85 years with acute or convalescent COVID-19. The sequenced sample consisted of peripheral blood. This chain's CDR3 is CASSTRQAQETQYF. CDR3 nucleotides: TGTGCCAGTAGTACCCGACAGGCCCAAGAGACCCAGTACTTC.